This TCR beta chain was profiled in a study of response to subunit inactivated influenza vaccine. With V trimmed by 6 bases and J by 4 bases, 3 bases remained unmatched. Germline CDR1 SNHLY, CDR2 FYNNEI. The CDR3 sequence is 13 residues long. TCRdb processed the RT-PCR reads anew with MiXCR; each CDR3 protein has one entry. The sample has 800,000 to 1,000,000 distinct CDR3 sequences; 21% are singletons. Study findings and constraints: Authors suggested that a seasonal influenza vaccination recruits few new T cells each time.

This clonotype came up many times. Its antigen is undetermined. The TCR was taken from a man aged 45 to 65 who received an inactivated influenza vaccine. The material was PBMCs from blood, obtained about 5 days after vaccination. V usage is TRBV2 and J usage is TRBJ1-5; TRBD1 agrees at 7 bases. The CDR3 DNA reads TGTGCCAGCAGGGACAGGAGGAATCAGCCCCAGCATTTT. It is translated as CASRDRRNQPQHF.